This record looks at one TCR beta chain sequence and its context. The repertoire was sequenced with immunoSEQ multiplex PCR; TCRdb's copy has only in-frame clones and lacks some. The sample consists of 30,000 to 45,000 clones, approximately 78% of them appearing once. This sample is part of a study of blood T cell repertoires in COVID-19. The length of the CDR3 is 19 residues. The chain couples TRBV21-1 to TRBJ2-1; no DNA check was done on the table's D call, TRBD1. TRBV21-1 is a pseudogene locus. This clonotype was obtained from a man aged 60 to 69 with acute or convalescent COVID-19. Sequenced material: peripheral blood. The DNA for the CDR3 is TGTGCCAGCAGCAAAAGTTCTCTCGGTTCGGGCAGGACAGGGGGCGAGCAGTTCTTC. Translation gives CASSKSSLGSGRTGGEQFF.